Here is one T cell receptor beta chain with its context. Its antigen is undetermined. This entry belongs to a study of Tregs in tolerant kidney transplant recipients. Whole-study findings and limits: For some patients, primers changed over time, blocking nucleotide-level comparison.

Profiling relied on immunoSEQ multiplex PCR, and the TCRdb table lists in-frame clones only, not all of them. The sample has about 83,000 clones, roughly 98% seen once. The CDR3 length is 15 residues. Germline CDR1 and CDR2: SGHKS and YYEKEE (reference sequence). The V gene lost 5 bases and the J gene lost 2 bases, with 14 bases spanning the gap. The rearrangement joins TRBV5-5 to TRBJ1-3, with D perhaps matching TRBD1 (6 bases). The clonotype originates from a human donor who received a combined kidney and bone marrow transplant. Specimen: CD4+ T cells from blood, collected before the transplant. The CDR3 region has the DNA TGTGCCAGCAGGCATCGGGGGGGCGCTGGAAACACCATATATTTT. It codes for CASRHRGGAGNTIYF.